The rows below give T cell receptor beta chains drawn from one sample of a study of identical twins. One entry per CDR3 protein results from TCRdb running MiXCR on the 5' RACE reads. Here the sample spans 500,000 or so distinct CDR3 sequences, under 25% being singletons. These data were also reused for a study on T cells expressing NK-cell markers.

The sample comprised CD4+ T cells sorted from blood. These receptor sequences come from a woman in her late teens or twenties in good health. Both conserved end residues are part of each CDR3. D genes are given only for firm matches. Clone size is given for some rows only: seen once, a few or many times, or a class if the clone is expanded.

clone_size	cdr3_length	d_call	v_call	j_call	cdr3_aa	cdr3_nt
few	14	-	TRBV6-5	TRBJ2-7	CASSYRQPGDPQYF	TGTGCCAGCAGTTACCGTCAACCGGGAGACCCGCAGTACTTC
-	15	TRBD1	TRBV20-1	TRBJ1-4	CSASVPGTGGRKLFF	TGCAGTGCTAGCGTCCCCGGGACAGGGGGCCGAAAACTGTTTTTT
few	13	-	TRBV20-1	TRBJ2-3	CSASGGFTDTQYF	TGCAGTGCTAGCGGCGGGTTCACAGATACGCAGTATTTT
many	14	TRBD2	TRBV20-1	TRBJ2-5	CSARRLAGLETQYF	TGCAGTGCTAGGAGACTAGCGGGACTCGAGACCCAGTACTTC
-	12	-	TRBV6-2/TRBV6-3	TRBJ1-1	CASSYSRLEAFF	TGTGCCAGCAGTTACTCCCGCCTGGAAGCTTTCTTT
once	15	TRBD2	TRBV6-2/TRBV6-3	TRBJ2-7	CASTILAGGPYEQYF	TGTGCCAGCACTATCCTAGCGGGAGGGCCGTACGAGCAGTACTTC
many	11	-	TRBV29-1	TRBJ1-1	CTLGPNTEAFF	TGCACCCTTGGCCCGAACACTGAAGCTTTCTTT
few	11	-	TRBV30	TRBJ2-5	CAWSAQGTQYF	TGTGCCTGGAGTGCGCAGGGGACCCAGTACTTC
-	15	-	TRBV19	TRBJ1-5	CASSKKGQGTQPQHF	TGTGCCAGTAGTAAAAAAGGGCAGGGCACTCAGCCCCAGCATTTT
many	14	TRBD1	TRBV12-3/TRBV12-4	TRBJ2-7	CASSLGTGVHEQYF	TGTGCCAGCAGTTTAGGGACAGGGGTCCACGAGCAGTACTTC
-	12	-	TRBV30	TRBJ2-3	CAWSVTTDTQYF	TGTGCCTGGAGCGTGACGACAGATACGCAGTATTTT
-	14	TRBD1	TRBV5-1	TRBJ2-3	CASSSQGAADTQYF	TGCGCCAGCAGCTCACAGGGGGCGGCAGATACGCAGTATTTT
few	19	TRBD2	TRBV3-1	TRBJ2-2	CASSHVPRLAGVRTGELFF	TGTGCCAGCAGCCACGTTCCTCGACTAGCGGGAGTACGGACCGGGGAGCTGTTTTTT
-	14	TRBD2	TRBV10-1	TRBJ2-4	CASSPGTSGNIQYF	TGCGCCAGCAGCCCCGGGACTAGCGGAAACATTCAGTACTTC
many	15	TRBD2	TRBV20-1	TRBJ2-5	CSARDGGAFEETQYF	TGCAGTGCTAGGGACGGGGGGGCTTTTGAGGAGACCCAGTACTTC
few	15	-	TRBV9	TRBJ2-2	CASSVSRIDTGELFF	TGTGCCAGCAGCGTAAGCAGGATTGACACCGGGGAGCTGTTTTTT
few	13	-	TRBV12-3/TRBV12-4	TRBJ2-3	CASSSNRADTQYF	TGTGCCAGCAGCTCAAACCGGGCAGATACGCAGTATTTT
many	16	-	TRBV4-2	TRBJ2-1	CASSQDFGGLYNEQFF	TGTGCCAGCAGCCAAGATTTCGGCGGCCTTTACAATGAGCAGTTCTTC
-	15	-	TRBV5-5	TRBJ1-5	CASSLDSGGLQPQHF	TGTGCCAGCAGCTTGGACTCGGGGGGTTTACAGCCCCAGCATTTT
few	16	TRBD2	TRBV24-1	TRBJ2-2	CATSDHQTSATGELFF	TGTGCCACCAGTGACCATCAGACTAGCGCGACCGGGGAGCTGTTTTTT
-	15	TRBD2	TRBV12-3/TRBV12-4	TRBJ2-1	CASSPSSGRANEQFF	TGTGCCAGCAGCCCTTCTAGCGGGAGAGCTAATGAGCAGTTCTTC
-	13	-	TRBV15	TRBJ2-3	CATSRDLGDTQYF	TGTGCCACCAGCAGAGATTTAGGGGATACGCAGTATTTT
-	15	-	TRBV4-2	TRBJ2-3	CASSQDLERTWAQYF	TGTGCCAGCAGCCAAGACCTAGAAAGGACATGGGCGCAGTATTTT
-	15	-	TRBV12-3/TRBV12-4	TRBJ1-2	CASSHLDPVNYGYTF	TGTGCCAGCAGTCACCTGGACCCCGTTAACTATGGCTACACCTTC
few	14	TRBD1	TRBV9	TRBJ2-7	CASSVGTGAYEQYF	TGTGCCAGCAGCGTAGGCACAGGGGCCTACGAGCAGTACTTC
-	14	-	TRBV20-1	TRBJ1-5	CSARDPTGNQPQHF	TGCAGTGCTAGAGATCCCACGGGGAATCAGCCCCAGCATTTT
-	17	TRBD2	TRBV7-2	TRBJ2-7	CASSLSASGGGTYEQYF	TGTGCCAGCAGCTTATCCGCGAGTGGCGGGGGGACCTACGAGCAGTACTTC
-	13	TRBD1	TRBV12-3/TRBV12-4	TRBJ1-2	CASNAGGAYGYTF	TGTGCCAGCAACGCAGGGGGCGCCTATGGCTACACCTTC
-	15	-	TRBV5-5	TRBJ2-1	CASSPRWPPVDEQFF	TGTGCCAGCAGCCCTCGGTGGCCCCCAGTGGATGAGCAGTTCTTC
few	16	-	TRBV6-1	TRBJ1-4	CASSKRLGAPAEKLFF	TGTGCCAGCAGTAAACGTCTCGGGGCCCCTGCTGAAAAACTGTTTTTT
-	14	TRBD2	TRBV5-1	TRBJ2-3	CASISGGAADTQYF	TGCGCCAGCATAAGCGGGGGGGCCGCAGATACGCAGTATTTT
-	15	-	TRBV7-2	TRBJ2-2	CASSSPPGAAGELFF	TGTGCCAGCAGCTCTCCGCCGGGGGCCGCCGGGGAGCTGTTTTTT
few	15	TRBD1	TRBV20-1	TRBJ2-1	CSARDRGFSYNEQFF	TGCAGTGCCCGGGACAGGGGATTCTCCTACAATGAGCAGTTCTTC
-	12	TRBD1	TRBV29-1	TRBJ1-5	CSVGQDDQPQHF	TGCAGCGTCGGACAGGATGATCAGCCCCAGCATTTT
-	16	TRBD2	TRBV5-4	TRBJ2-3	CASSQTSGGPTDTQYF	TGTGCCAGCAGCCAGACTAGCGGGGGGCCCACAGATACGCAGTATTTT
many	11	-	TRBV30	TRBJ2-7	CAGDKQYEQYF	TGTGCCGGAGACAAGCAATACGAGCAGTACTTC
-	13	-	TRBV6-1	TRBJ1-2	CASSWGGGYGYTF	TGTGCCAGCAGCTGGGGGGGAGGATATGGCTACACCTTC
-	17	TRBD2	TRBV6-1	TRBJ2-1	CASSRIGTSGSRNEQFF	TGTGCCAGCAGTCGTATCGGGACTAGCGGGAGCAGGAATGAGCAGTTCTTC
-	15	TRBD2	TRBV7-2	TRBJ2-7	CASSLGMLAGNQQYF	TGTGCCAGCAGCTTAGGGATGCTAGCGGGAAACCAGCAGTACTTC
-	11	TRBD2	TRBV20-1	TRBJ2-1	CSASPAGGQFF	TGCAGTGCTAGTCCAGCGGGGGGACAGTTCTTC
-	14	TRBD2	TRBV11-2	TRBJ2-1	CASCWAGVHNEQFF	TGTGCCAGCTGCTGGGCGGGAGTACACAATGAGCAGTTCTTC
few	13	-	TRBV29-1	TRBJ2-5	CSGRSPATKTQYF	TGCAGCGGAAGGAGCCCCGCTACGAAGACCCAGTACTTC
few	16	-	TRBV6-1	TRBJ2-1	CASRGWDASSYNEQFF	TGTGCCAGCAGGGGTTGGGACGCGAGCTCCTACAATGAGCAGTTCTTC
many	12	-	TRBV10-3	TRBJ2-5	CAISVAGETQYF	TGTGCCATCAGTGTGGCGGGAGAGACCCAGTACTTC